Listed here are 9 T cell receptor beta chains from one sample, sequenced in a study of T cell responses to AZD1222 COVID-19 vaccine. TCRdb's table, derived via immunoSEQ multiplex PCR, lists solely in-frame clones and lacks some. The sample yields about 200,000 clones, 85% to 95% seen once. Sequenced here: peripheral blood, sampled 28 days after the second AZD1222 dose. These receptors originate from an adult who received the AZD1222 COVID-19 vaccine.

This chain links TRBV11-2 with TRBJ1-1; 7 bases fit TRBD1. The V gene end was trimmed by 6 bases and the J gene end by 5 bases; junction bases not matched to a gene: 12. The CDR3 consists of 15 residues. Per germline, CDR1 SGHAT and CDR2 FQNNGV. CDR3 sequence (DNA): TGTGCCAGCAGACCTCCGGGACAGTCGCAAACTGAAGCTTTCTTT. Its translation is CASRPPGQSQTEAFF.

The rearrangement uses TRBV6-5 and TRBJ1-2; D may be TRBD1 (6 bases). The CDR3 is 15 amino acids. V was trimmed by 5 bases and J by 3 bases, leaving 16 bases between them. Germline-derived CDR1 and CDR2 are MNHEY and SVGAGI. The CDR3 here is CASSLLPTGHYGYTF. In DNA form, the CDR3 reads TGTGCCAGCAGTCTCCTTCCGACAGGACACTATGGCTACACCTTC.

The CDR3 loop is CASSLGQGLNTEAFF. CDR3 bases: TGCGCCAGCAGCTTGGGACAGGGATTGAACACTGAAGCTTTCTTT. The rearrangement uses TRBV5-1 and TRBJ1-1, with 7 positions matching TRBD1. Unmatched junction bases numbered 2, after V lost 0 bases and J lost 0 bases. CDR3 length equals 15 residues. CDR1 is SGHRS and CDR2 is YFSETQ in the germline V gene.

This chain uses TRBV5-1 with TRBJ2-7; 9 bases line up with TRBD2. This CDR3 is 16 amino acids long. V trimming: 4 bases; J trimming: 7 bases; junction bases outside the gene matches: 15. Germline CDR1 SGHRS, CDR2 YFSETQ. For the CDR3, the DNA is TGCGCCAGCAGCATGGGTGCGGGGCTAGCGGGGTATGAGCAGTACTTC. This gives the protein CASSMGAGLAGYEQYF.

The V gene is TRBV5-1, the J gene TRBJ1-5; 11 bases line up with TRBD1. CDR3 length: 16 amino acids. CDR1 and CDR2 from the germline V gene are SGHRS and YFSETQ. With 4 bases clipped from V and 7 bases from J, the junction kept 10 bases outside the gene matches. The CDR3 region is CASSQGTGGVEQPQHF. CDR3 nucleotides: TGCGCCAGCAGCCAAGGGACAGGGGGAGTCGAACAGCCCCAGCATTTT.

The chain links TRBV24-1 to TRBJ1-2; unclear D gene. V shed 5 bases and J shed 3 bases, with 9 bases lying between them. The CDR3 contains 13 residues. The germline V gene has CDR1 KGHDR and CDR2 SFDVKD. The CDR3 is CATSGHRDYGYTF. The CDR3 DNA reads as TGTGCCACCAGTGGACACCGAGACTATGGCTACACCTTC.

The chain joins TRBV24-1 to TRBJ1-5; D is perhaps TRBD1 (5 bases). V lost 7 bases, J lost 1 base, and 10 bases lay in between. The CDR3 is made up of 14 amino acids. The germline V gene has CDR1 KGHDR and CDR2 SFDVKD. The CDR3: CATSGHGSNQPQHF. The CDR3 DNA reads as TGTGCCACCAGCGGACATGGCAGCAATCAGCCCCAGCATTTT.

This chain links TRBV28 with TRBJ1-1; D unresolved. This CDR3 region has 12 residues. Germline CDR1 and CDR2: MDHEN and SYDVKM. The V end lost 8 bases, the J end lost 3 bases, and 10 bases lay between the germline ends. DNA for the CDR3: TGTGCCAGCGGAACAAAGGACACTGAAGCTTTCTTT. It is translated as CASGTKDTEAFF.

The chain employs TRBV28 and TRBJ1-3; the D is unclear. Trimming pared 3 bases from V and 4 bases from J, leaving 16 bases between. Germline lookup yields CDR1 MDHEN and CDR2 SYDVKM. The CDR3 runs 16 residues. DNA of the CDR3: TGTGCCAGCAGTTTTGGGCCAGCTCATGGGGGAAACACCATATATTTT. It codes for CASSFGPAHGGNTIYF.